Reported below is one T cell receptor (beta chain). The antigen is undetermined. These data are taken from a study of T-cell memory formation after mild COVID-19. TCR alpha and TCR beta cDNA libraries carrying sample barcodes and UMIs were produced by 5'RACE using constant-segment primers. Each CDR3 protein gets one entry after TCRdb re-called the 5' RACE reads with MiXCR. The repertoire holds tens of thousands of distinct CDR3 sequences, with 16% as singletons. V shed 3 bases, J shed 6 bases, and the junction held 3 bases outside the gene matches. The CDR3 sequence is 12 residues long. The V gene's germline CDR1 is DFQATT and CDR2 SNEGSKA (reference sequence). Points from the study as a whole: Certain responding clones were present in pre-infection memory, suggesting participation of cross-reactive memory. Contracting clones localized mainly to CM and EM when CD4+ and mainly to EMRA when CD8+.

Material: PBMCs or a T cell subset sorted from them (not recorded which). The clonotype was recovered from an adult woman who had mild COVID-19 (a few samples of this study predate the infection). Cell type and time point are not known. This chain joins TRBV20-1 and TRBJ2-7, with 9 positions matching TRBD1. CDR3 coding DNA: TGCAGTGCTAGCTGGACAGGGGCCGAGCAGTACTTC. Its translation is CSASWTGAEQYF.